The 17 T cell receptor beta chains in this list originate from one sample, sequenced in a study of cytomegalovirus exposure and HLA in healthy donors. Primers included in the PCR were 60 Vbeta and 13 Jbeta primers. Assay used: immunoSEQ multiplex PCR; TCRdb lists only in-frame clones, some missing. Of some 160,000 clones listed, roughly 88% were seen once; the top ten hold approximately 1.4%. Specimen: PBMCs. These receptors originate from a woman aged 18-35 years in good health and CMV-seronegative.

This chain connects TRBV7-8 to TRBJ2-3, with TRBD1 as a possible D gene (6 bases). CDR3 length equals 17 residues. Trimming pared 3 bases from V and 4 bases from J, leaving 20 bases between. CDR1 and CDR2 from the germline V gene are SGHVS and FQNEAQ. The CDR3 sequence is CASSFYPGHKSPDTQYF. CDR3 DNA: TGTGCCAGCAGCTTTTACCCGGGACACAAAAGCCCAGATACGCAGTATTTT.

The chain links TRBV25-1 to TRBJ1-2; 12 bases map to TRBD1. CDR3 length: 16 amino acids. V shed 6 bases and J 6 bases; nucleotides not matched to a gene: 11. Germline CDR1 is MGHDK and CDR2 is SYGVNS. CDR3 coding DNA: TGTGCCAGCAGGCCTGGGACAGGGGGCGTCCGTGATGGCTACACCTTC. This translates into CASRPGTGGVRDGYTF.

This clone has only a few counts. V gene TRBV25-1 combines with J gene TRBJ1-1; D not resolved. CDR1 is MGHDK and CDR2 is SYGVNS in the germline V gene. The CDR3 sequence is 14 residues long. Trimming took 3 bases from V and 0 from J, leaving 8 bases between them. The CDR3 here is CASSEGGMNTEAFF. DNA of the CDR3: TGTGCCAGCAGTGAGGGAGGTATGAACACTGAAGCTTTCTTT.

V and J are TRBV19 and TRBJ1-5, with a weak D call TRBD1 (6 bases). V was cut by 10 bases and J by 8 bases, with 27 bases left in between. The CDR3 consists of 16 residues. The germline CDR1 and CDR2 sequences are LNHDA and SQIVND (reference sequence). The CDR3 spells CATSPPVGAGWEPQHF. The CDR3 nucleotides are TGTGCCACCTCTCCCCCGGTGGGGGCAGGTTGGGAGCCCCAGCATTTT.

The V call is TRBV7-6, the J call TRBJ2-3; 11 bases are shared with TRBD1. Germline assignment: CDR1 SGHVS and CDR2 FNYEAQ. J lost 1 base, V lost 0 bases, and 3 bases had no gene match. CDR3 length: 17 amino acids. CDR3 protein: CASSLAGQGVRTDTQYF. CDR3 sequence (DNA): TGTGCCAGCAGCTTAGCGGGACAGGGGGTCCGCACAGATACGCAGTATTTT.

This chain connects TRBV5-5 to TRBJ2-7; D is perhaps TRBD1 (6 bases). This CDR3 region has 14 residues. Germline loops: CDR1 SGHKS, CDR2 YYEKEE (reference sequence). V dropped 0 bases and J dropped 2 bases, with 9 bases sitting between them. CDR3 sequence (DNA): TGTGCCAGCAGCTTGGGGACAGCCACCTACGAGCAGTACTTC. Its protein is CASSLGTATYEQYF. Variable domain in full (rest from reference TRBV5-5 and TRBJ2-7): DAGVTQSPTHLIKTRGQQVTLRCSPISGHKSVSWYQQVLGQGPQFIFQYYEKEERGRGNFPDRFSARQFPNYSSELNVNALLLGDSALYLCASSLGTATYEQYFGPGTRLTVT.

The V and J genes are TRBV10-3 and TRBJ2-7; a possible D gene is TRBD1 (6 bases). The length of the CDR3 is 13 residues. Germline CDR1 reads ENHRY; CDR2 reads SYGVKD. V lost 7 bases, J lost 4 bases, and 14 bases lay in between. For the CDR3, the DNA is TGTGCCATCAAGGGGGACACCCTTTACGAGCAGTACTTC. Amino acid sequence: CAIKGDTLYEQYF.

The chain has TRBV28 and TRBJ1-1, with D uncertain. V was shortened by 6 bases and J by 5 bases, with 16 bases between the two germline ends. Germline loops: CDR1 MDHEN, CDR2 SYDVKM. The CDR3 length is 14 residues. The CDR3 nucleotides read TGTGCCAGCAGCTCTCCCAGCAGGTGGACTGAAGCTTTCTTT. Amino acid sequence: CASSSPSRWTEAFF.

V is TRBV9 and J is TRBJ2-2, with a tentative D call TRBD1 (5 bases). Trimming removed 5 bases at V and 6 bases at J, with 14 bases between. CDR3 size: 14 residues. CDR1 SGDLS and CDR2 YYNGEE come from the germline V gene. The CDR3 nucleotides read TGTGCCAGCAGGTCAGGCAGGGTCCCCGGGGAGCTGTTTTTT. Translated: CASRSGRVPGELFF. The full variable domain, with the rest looked up from reference TRBV9 and TRBJ2-2, is DSGVTQTPKHLITATGQRVTLRCSPRSGDLSVYWYQQSLDQGLQFLIQYYNGEERAKGNILERFSAQQFPDLHSELNLSSLELGDSALYFCASRSGRVPGELFFGEGSRLTVL.

The CDR3 loop is CAIRTNRENTEAFF. The CDR3 DNA reads as TGTGCCATCAGGACTAACAGGGAGAACACTGAAGCTTTCTTT. This rearrangement joins TRBV10-3 to TRBJ1-1; tentative D call: TRBD1 (6 bases). Per germline, CDR1 ENHRY and CDR2 SYGVKD. The CDR3 has 14 amino acids. V gave up 6 bases and J gave up 1 base, with 12 bases separating them.

V usage is TRBV5-1 and J usage is TRBJ2-5; weak D call: TRBD1 (7 bases). CDR1 and CDR2 from the germline V gene are SGHRS and YFSETQ. V was trimmed by 0 bases and J by 0 bases, leaving 12 bases between them. CDR3 length: 16 residues. CDR3 DNA sequence: TGCGCCAGCAGCTTGGGGTCAGGGGGGCACCAAGAGACCCAGTACTTC. Residues: CASSLGSGGHQETQYF. Using reference TRBV5-1 and TRBJ2-5 for the parts outside the CDR3, the full variable domain is KAGVTQTPRYLIKTRGQQVTLSCSPISGHRSVSWYQQTPGQGLQFLFEYFSETQRNKGNFPGRFSGRQFSNSRSEMNVSTLELGDSALYLCASSLGSGGHQETQYFGPGTRLLVL.

The rearrangement uses TRBV11-1 and TRBJ1-6, with D perhaps matching TRBD1 (6 bases). The CDR3 sequence is 17 residues long. V lost 5 bases to trimming and J lost 0 bases, with 14 bases between them. Germline V gene sequence: CDR1 SGHAT, CDR2 FQDESV (reference sequence). The CDR3 region has the DNA TGTGCCAGCAGCCGGGACATCACGAGCTCCTATAATTCACCCCTCCACTTT. This gives the protein CASSRDITSSYNSPLHF.

V usage is TRBV6-5 and J usage is TRBJ2-7; no reliable D call. Per germline, CDR1 MNHEY and CDR2 SVGAGI. Trimming left V 2 bases short and J 4 bases short, with 9 bases between. This CDR3 has 13 residues. CDR3 sequence (DNA): TGTGCCAGCAGTTACGGTCGCGGATACGAGCAGTACTTC. Its protein is CASSYGRGYEQYF.

There are a few counts of this clone. This chain links TRBV30 with TRBJ2-3, with D tentatively TRBD1 (5 bases). Germline V gene lookup returns CDR1 GTSNPN and CDR2 SVGIG (reference sequence). CDR3 size: 14 residues. Trimming cost V 6 bases and J 4 bases, with 17 bases left between them. CDR3 nucleotide sequence: TGTGCCTGCCTACCCTCAGGGTCTGCAGATACGCAGTATTTT. Its translation is CACLPSGSADTQYF. Full variable domain (outside the CDR3, taken from reference TRBV30 and TRBJ2-3): SQTIHQWPATLVQPVGSPLSLECTVEGTSNPNLYWYRQAAGRGLQLLFYSVGIGQISSEVPQNLSASRPQDRQFILSSKKLLLSDSGFYLCACLPSGSADTQYFGPGTRLTVL.

This chain joins TRBV5-1 and TRBJ2-3; D may be TRBD1 (6 bases). The CDR3 is made up of 15 amino acids. Per the germline V gene, CDR1 is SGHRS and CDR2 is YFSETQ. Trimming removed 5 bases at V and 0 bases at J, with 13 bases between. For the CDR3, the DNA is TGCGCCAGCAGTTTAACAGGGCTAAGCACAGATACGCAGTATTTT. It codes for CASSLTGLSTDTQYF.

The chain has TRBV5-4 and TRBJ2-7, with 10 bases identical to TRBD1. The J segment lost 6 bases and the V segment lost 2 bases, leaving 8 bases of the junction unmatched. CDR3 length: 15 residues. In germline, CDR1 is SGHNT, CDR2 YYREEE (reference sequence). CDR3 region: CASSFEPGTGVEQYF. The CDR3 DNA is TGTGCCAGCAGCTTCGAGCCCGGGACAGGGGTCGAGCAGTACTTC. Using reference TRBV5-4 and TRBJ2-7 for the parts outside the CDR3, the full variable domain is ETGVTQSPTHLIKTRGQQVTLRCSSQSGHNTVSWYQQALGQGPQFIFQYYREEENGRGNFPPRFSGLQFPNYSSELNVNALELDDSALYLCASSFEPGTGVEQYFGPGTRLTVT.

This clone was found once. V and J are TRBV5-8 and TRBJ1-1; D is unclear. From germline, CDR1 is SGHTS and CDR2 YDEGEE. V was clipped by 2 bases and J by 6 bases, with 17 bases between them. The CDR3 has 15 residues. This chain's CDR3 is CASSFSSGIAAEAFF. The CDR3 nucleotides read TGTGCCAGCAGCTTTTCTTCGGGCATAGCGGCTGAAGCTTTCTTT.